This T cell receptor beta chain derives from a study of T-cell memory formation after mild COVID-19. At the level of the study: The two donors had largely donor-specific TCR clusters.

TCRdb re-called the 5' RACE reads through MiXCR, storing one row per CDR3 protein. Of roughly 610,000 distinct CDR3 sequences listed, about 18% were seen once; the top ten hold around 8.1%. Germline-derived CDR1 and CDR2 are LNHDA and SQIVND (reference sequence). Trimming removed 10 bases from V and 2 bases from J; junction bases left unmatched: 10. CDR3 size: 15 residues. The genes are TRBV19 and TRBJ1-5; 8 bases are a match to TRBD1. What was sequenced was PBMCs or a T cell subset sorted from them (not recorded which). The sequence was obtained from an adult woman who had mild COVID-19 (a few samples of this study predate the infection). Cell type and time point are not known. DNA of the CDR3: TGTGCCACTCAACTCCAGGGGGCCGGCAATCAGCCCCAGCATTTT. Translating it yields CATQLQGAGNQPQHF.